Listed here is a single TCR beta chain. Sequencing was performed with immunoSEQ multiplex PCR; in TCRdb, only in-frame clones are kept and a portion is missing. The sample records 350,000 to 500,000 clones, about 88% being singletons. The data were taken from a study of blood T cell repertoires in COVID-19. Overall study context: Whether acute or convalescent, the COVID-19 samples came from the United States, Italy and Spain.

The length of the CDR3 is 15 residues. Trimming took 4 bases from V and 4 from J; bases not matched to a gene: 9. In assigning cohorts, the study relied on participant-reported clinical history. This sequence originates from a woman between 18 and 29 years old who had been exposed to COVID-19. The sample consisted of PBMCs or T cells enriched from blood (not recorded which). This chain joins TRBV6-7 and TRBJ2-7, with 8 bases lining up with TRBD1. TRBV6-7 carries the ORF label, with uncertain function. This CDR3 is CASSSNRDRSYEQYF. The DNA for the CDR3 is TGTGCCAGCAGTTCGAACCGGGACAGGAGTTACGAGCAGTACTTC.